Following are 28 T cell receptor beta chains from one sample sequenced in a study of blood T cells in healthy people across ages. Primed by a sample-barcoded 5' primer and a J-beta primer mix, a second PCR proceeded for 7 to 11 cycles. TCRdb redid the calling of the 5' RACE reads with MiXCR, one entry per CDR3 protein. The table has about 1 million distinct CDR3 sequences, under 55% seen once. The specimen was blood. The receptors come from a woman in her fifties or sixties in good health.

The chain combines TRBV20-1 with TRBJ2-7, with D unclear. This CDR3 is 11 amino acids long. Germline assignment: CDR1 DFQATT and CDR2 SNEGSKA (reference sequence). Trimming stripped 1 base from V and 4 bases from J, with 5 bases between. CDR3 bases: TGCAGTGCTAGAGCCTTGTACGAGCAGTACTTC. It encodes CSARALYEQYF.

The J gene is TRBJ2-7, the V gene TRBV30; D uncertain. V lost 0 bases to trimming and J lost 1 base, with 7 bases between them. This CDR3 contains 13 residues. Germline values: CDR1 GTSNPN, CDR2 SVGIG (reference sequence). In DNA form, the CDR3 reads TGTGCCTGGAGTGTAAGCGATTCCTACGAGCAGTACTTC. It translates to CAWSVSDSYEQYF.

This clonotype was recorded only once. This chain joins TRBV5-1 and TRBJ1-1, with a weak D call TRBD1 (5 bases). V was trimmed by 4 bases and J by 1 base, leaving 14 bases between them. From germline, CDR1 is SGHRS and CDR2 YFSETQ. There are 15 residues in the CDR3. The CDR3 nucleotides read TGCGCCAGCAGCCCTTCCGACAGCCCGAACACTGAAGCTTTCTTT. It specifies CASSPSDSPNTEAFF.

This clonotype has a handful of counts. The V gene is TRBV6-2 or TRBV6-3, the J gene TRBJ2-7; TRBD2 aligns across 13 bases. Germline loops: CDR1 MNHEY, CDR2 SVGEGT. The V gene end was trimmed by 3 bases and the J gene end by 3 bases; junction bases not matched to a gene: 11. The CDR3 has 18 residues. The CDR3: CASSYQLAGGPVYYEQYF. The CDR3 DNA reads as TGTGCCAGCAGTTATCAACTAGCGGGAGGGCCGGTCTACTACGAGCAGTACTTC.

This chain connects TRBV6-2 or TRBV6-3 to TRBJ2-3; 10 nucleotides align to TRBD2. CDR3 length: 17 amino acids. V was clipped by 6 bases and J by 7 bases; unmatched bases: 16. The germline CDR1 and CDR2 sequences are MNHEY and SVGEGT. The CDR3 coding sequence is TGTGCCAGCAGCCTATGGACCCCTAGCGGGAGAGGGAATACGCAGTATTTT. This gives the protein CASSLWTPSGRGNTQYF.

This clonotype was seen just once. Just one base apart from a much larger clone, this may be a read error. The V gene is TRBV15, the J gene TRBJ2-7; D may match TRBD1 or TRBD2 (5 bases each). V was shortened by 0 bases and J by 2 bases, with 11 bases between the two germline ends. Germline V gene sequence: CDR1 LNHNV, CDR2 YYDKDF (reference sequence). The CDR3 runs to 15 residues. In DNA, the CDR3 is TGTGCCACCAGCAGAGAGGGACCCAGGCCCTACGAGCAGTACTTC. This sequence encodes CATSREGPRPYEQYF.

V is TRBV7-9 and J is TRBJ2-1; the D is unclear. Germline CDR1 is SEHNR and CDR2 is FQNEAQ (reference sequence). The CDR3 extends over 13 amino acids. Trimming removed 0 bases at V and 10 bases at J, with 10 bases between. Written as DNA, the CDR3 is TGTGCCAGCAGCTTAGCAGGGCCCATCGAGCAGTTCTTC. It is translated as CASSLAGPIEQFF.

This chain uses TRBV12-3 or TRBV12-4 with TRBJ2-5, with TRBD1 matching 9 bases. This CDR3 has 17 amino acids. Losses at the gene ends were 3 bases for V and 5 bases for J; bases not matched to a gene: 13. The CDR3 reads CASSLGGPGTGSETQYF. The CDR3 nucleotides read TGTGCCAGCAGTTTGGGGGGTCCCGGGACAGGGTCCGAGACCCAGTACTTC.

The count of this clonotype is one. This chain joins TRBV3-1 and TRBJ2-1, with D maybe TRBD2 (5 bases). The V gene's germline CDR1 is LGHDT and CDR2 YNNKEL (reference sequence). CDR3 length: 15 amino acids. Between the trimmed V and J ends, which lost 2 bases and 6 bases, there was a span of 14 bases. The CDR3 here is CASSQIVSEVNEQFF. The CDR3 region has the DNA TGTGCCAGCAGCCAAATTGTCTCGGAGGTCAATGAGCAGTTCTTC.

CDR3: CASSYTIPTSGRGELFF. The CDR3 DNA reads TGTGCCAGCAGTTACACAATCCCCACTAGCGGGAGAGGGGAGCTGTTTTTT. The chain links TRBV6-5 to TRBJ2-2; the match to TRBD2 covers 11 bases. The CDR3 is 17 residues long. V lost 2 bases to trimming and J lost 8 bases; unmatched junction nucleotides: 10. Germline loops: CDR1 MNHEY, CDR2 SVGAGI.

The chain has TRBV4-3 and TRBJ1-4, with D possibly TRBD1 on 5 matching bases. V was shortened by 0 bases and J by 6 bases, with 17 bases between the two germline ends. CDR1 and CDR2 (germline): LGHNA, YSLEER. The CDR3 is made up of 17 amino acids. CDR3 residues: CASSQDLKGGDHEKLFF. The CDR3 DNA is TGCGCCAGCAGCCAAGATCTGAAGGGAGGGGATCATGAAAAACTGTTTTTT.

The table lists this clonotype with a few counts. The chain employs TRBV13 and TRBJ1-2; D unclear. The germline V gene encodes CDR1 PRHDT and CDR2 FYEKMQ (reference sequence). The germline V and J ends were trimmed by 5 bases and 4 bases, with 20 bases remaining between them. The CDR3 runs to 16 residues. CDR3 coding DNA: TGTGCCAGCAGCGGCAGAGAGACCCACGTCACCTATGGCTACACCTTC. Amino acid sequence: CASSGRETHVTYGYTF. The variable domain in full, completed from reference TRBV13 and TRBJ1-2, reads AAGVIQSPRHLIKEKRETATLKCYPIPRHDTVYWYQQGPGQDPQFLISFYEKMQSDKGSIPDRFSAQQFSDYHSELNMSSLELGDSALYFCASSGRETHVTYGYTFGSGTRLTVV.

The CDR3 DNA is TGTGCCAGCAGTCTACCCCCTATGCGGGACGGGTTAGATACGCAGTATTTT. Translated, it gives CASSLPPMRDGLDTQYF. The chain has TRBV28 and TRBJ2-3, with D possibly TRBD2 on 6 matching bases. V dropped 5 bases and J dropped 5 bases, with 23 bases sitting between them. Germline V gives CDR1 MDHEN, CDR2 SYDVKM. This CDR3 contains 17 residues.

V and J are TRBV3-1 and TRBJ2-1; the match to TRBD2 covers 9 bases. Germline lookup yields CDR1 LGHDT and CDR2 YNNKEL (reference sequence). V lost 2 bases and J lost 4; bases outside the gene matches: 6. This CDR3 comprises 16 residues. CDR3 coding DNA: TGTGCCAGCAGCCAAATAGCGGGAGACCTATACAATGAGCAGTTCTTC. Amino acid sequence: CASSQIAGDLYNEQFF.

The CDR3 DNA follows: TGCGCCAGCAGCTTGGCCTCCGTTGGCGGGAGATCGGCCGGGGAGCTGTTTTTT. It translates to CASSLASVGGRSAGELFF. The chain carries TRBV5-1 and TRBJ2-2; TRBD2 aligns across 7 bases. This CDR3 is 18 amino acids long. The V segment lost 0 bases and the J segment 6 bases; nucleotides outside the gene matches: 14. Germline assignment: CDR1 SGHRS and CDR2 YFSETQ.

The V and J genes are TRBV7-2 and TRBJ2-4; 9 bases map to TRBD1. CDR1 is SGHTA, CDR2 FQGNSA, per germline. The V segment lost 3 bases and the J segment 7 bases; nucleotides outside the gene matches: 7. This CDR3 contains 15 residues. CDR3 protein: CASSFSSGTGNIQYF. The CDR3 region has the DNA TGTGCCAGCAGCTTCTCCTCCGGGACAGGGAACATTCAGTACTTC.

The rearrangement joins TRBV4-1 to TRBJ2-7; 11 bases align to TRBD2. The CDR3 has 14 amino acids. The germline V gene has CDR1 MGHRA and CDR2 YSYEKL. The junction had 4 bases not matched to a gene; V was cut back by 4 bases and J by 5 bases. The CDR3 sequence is CASSLPGLADEQYF. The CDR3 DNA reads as TGCGCCAGCAGCCTTCCGGGACTAGCGGACGAGCAGTACTTC.

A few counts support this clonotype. The CDR3 DNA is TGCGGACGAGGATCGGGGATTCGAAGAGGGCAAGAGACCCAGTACTTC. The encoded protein is CGRGSGIRRGQETQYF. The V and J genes are TRBV29-1 and TRBJ2-5, with D perhaps TRBD2 (5 bases). CDR1 SQVTM and CDR2 ANQGSEA come from the germline V gene. The length of the CDR3 is 16 residues.

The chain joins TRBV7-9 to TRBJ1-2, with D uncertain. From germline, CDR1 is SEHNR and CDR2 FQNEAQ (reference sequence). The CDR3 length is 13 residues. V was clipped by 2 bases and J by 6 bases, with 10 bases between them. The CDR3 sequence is CASSLKGYDGYTF. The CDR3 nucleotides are TGTGCCAGCAGCTTAAAAGGCTATGATGGCTACACCTTC.

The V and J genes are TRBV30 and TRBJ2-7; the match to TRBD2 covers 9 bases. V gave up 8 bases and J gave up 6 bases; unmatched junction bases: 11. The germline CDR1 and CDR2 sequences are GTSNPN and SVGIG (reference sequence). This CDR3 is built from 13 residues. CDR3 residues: CANLAGDSGEQYF. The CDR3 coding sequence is TGTGCCAATTTAGCGGGAGATTCTGGCGAGCAGTACTTC.

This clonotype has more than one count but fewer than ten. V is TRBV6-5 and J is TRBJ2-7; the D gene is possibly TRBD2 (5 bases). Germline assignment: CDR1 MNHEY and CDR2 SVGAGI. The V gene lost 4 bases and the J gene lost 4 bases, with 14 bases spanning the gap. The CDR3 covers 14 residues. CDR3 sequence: CASSLERADYEQYF. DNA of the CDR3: TGTGCCAGCAGTTTGGAGAGGGCCGATTACGAGCAGTACTTC.

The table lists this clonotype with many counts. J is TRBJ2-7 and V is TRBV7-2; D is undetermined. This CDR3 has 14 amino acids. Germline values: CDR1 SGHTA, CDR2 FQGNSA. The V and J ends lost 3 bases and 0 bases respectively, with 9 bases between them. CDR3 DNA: TGTGCCAGCAGCTTGTCCTCCTCCTCCTACGAGCAGTACTTC. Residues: CASSLSSSSYEQYF.

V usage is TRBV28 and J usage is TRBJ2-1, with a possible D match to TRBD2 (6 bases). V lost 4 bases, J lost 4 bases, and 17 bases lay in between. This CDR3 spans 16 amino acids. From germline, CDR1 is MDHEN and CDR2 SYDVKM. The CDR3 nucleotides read TGTGCCAGCAGTTACTCGTCTAGCGCTTATTACAATGAGCAGTTCTTC. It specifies CASSYSSSAYYNEQFF.

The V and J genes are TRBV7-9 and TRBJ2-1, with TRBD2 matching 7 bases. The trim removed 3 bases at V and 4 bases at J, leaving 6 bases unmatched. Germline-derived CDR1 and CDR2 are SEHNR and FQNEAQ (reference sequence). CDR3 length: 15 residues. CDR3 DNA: TGTGCCAGCAGCTTCCCCAGGCGGGAGTACAATGAGCAGTTCTTC. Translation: CASSFPRREYNEQFF. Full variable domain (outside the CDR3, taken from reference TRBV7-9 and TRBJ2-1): DTGVSQNPRHKITKRGQNVTFRCDPISEHNRLYWYRQTLGQGPEFLTYFQNEAQLEKSRLLSDRFSAERPKGSFSTLEIQRTEQGDSAMYLCASSFPRREYNEQFFGPGTRLTVL.

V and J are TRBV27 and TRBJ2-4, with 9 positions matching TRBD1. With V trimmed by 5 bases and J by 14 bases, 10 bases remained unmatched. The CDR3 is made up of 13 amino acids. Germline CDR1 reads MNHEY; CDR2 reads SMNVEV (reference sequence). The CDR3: CASSIITGGPKYF. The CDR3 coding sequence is TGTGCCAGCAGTATCATCACAGGGGGCCCAAAGTACTTC.

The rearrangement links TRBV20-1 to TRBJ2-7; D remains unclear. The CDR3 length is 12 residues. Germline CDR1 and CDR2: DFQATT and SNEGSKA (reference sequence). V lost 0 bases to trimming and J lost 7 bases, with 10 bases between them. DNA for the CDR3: TGCAGTGCTAGAGAGTCCGCCCATGAGCAGTACTTC. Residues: CSARESAHEQYF.

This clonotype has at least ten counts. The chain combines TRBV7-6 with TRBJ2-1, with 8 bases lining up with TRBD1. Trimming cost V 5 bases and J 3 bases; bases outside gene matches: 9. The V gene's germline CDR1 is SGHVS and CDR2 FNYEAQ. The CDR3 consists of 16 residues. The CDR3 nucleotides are TGTGCCAGCAGCATACGGGACAGGCGCTTCTACAATGAGCAGTTCTTC. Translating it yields CASSIRDRRFYNEQFF.

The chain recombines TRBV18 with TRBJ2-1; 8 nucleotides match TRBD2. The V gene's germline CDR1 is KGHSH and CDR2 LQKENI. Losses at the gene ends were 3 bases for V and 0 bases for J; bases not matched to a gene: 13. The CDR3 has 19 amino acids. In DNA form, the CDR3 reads TGTGCCAGCTCACCCTTTCCAGCGGGGGCAGCTAGCTCCTACAATGAGCAGTTCTTC. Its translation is CASSPFPAGAASSYNEQFF.